This T cell receptor (beta chain) is drawn from a study of early T cells in non-severe SARS-CoV-2 infection. About this clonotype: Its target is not known.

Deletions cut 2 bases from V and 2 bases from J, with 11 bases between. The CDR3 has 15 amino acids. Germline CDR1 SGHTA, CDR2 FQGNSA. The study's findings and limits: Anti-spike CD8 responses were favored by VDJdb matching, which missed private and CD4 specificities.

Individual cDNA molecules carried attached unique molecular identifiers. TCRdb fed the 5' RACE reads into MiXCR, producing one record per CDR3 protein. The sample shows 50,000 to 80,000 distinct CDR3 sequences, roughly 9% of them seen only once. The chain uses TRBV7-2 and TRBJ2-3, with a weak D call TRBD1 (6 bases). The receptor comes from an adult who was a healthcare worker with PCR-confirmed SARS-CoV-2 infection or an uninfected control (not recorded which). The sequencing here drew on whole blood, taken at baseline. In DNA, the CDR3 is TGTGCCAGCAGCTTATACAGGGCGCACACAGATACGCAGTATTTT. This gives the protein CASSLYRAHTDTQYF.